The 5 T cell receptor beta chains presented below share a single source sample, sequenced in a study of cytomegalovirus exposure and HLA in healthy donors. Libraries were prepared by immunoSEQ multiplex PCR; TCRdb keeps only in-frame clonotypes and omits some of them. The table records under 150,000 clones, around 90% of them present only once. The sequenced material came from PBMCs. Source of these receptors: a man aged 18 to 29 in good health and CMV-seropositive.

The V and J genes are TRBV7-6 and TRBJ2-5, with 13 nucleotides matching TRBD2. The CDR3 extends over 16 amino acids. CDR1 and CDR2 (germline): SGHVS, FNYEAQ. The J segment lost 4 bases and the V segment lost 5 bases, leaving 7 bases of the junction unmatched. CDR3 sequence reads: CASSPGTSGVRETQYF. For the CDR3, the DNA is TGTGCCAGCAGCCCAGGGACTAGCGGGGTACGAGAGACCCAGTACTTC.

This clone appeared once. This chain uses TRBV29-1 with TRBJ1-2; 11 positions agree with TRBD1. The CDR3 sequence is 14 residues long. V lost 4 bases to trimming and J lost 2 bases; unmatched junction nucleotides: 3. Germline CDR1 reads SQVTM; CDR2 reads ANQGSEA. The CDR3 DNA reads as TGCAGCGTTGGGAGGACAGGGGGCAACTATGGCTACACCTTC. Translating it yields CSVGRTGGNYGYTF.

V gene TRBV5-4 combines with J gene TRBJ2-7; a weak D match, TRBD2 (5 bases). This CDR3 has 14 amino acids. Germline CDR1 reads SGHNT; CDR2 reads YYREEE (reference sequence). V gave up 3 bases and J gave up 2 bases, with 12 bases separating them. The chain's CDR3 is CASSSGFVPYEQYF. CDR3 DNA: TGTGCCAGCAGCTCGGGATTTGTCCCCTACGAGCAGTACTTC.

This clone was picked up many times. This specimen includes other DNA sequences encoding the same CDR3. The chain couples TRBV30 to TRBJ1-5, with D possibly matching TRBD1 (6 bases). The V gene lost 2 bases and the J gene lost 0 bases, with 8 bases spanning the gap. Germline V gene lookup returns CDR1 GTSNPN and CDR2 SVGIG (reference sequence). The CDR3 runs to 14 residues. CDR3 in DNA: TGTGCCTGGAGTAGGGGGTTTAGCAATCAGCCCCAGCATTTT. It specifies CAWSRGFSNQPQHF.

The table lists this clone with a count of one. The gene calls are TRBV11-2 and TRBJ2-5; D may be TRBD2 (6 bases). V lost 1 base to trimming and J lost 1 base, with 13 bases between them. The CDR3 has 16 residues. Germline values: CDR1 SGHAT, CDR2 FQNNGV. Written as DNA, the CDR3 is TGTGCCAGCAGCTTAGGGGGCGGGGAGTCCCAAGAGACCCAGTACTTC. Its protein is CASSLGGGESQETQYF.